Listed here are 27 T cell receptor beta chains from one sample, sequenced in a study of blood T cells in healthy people across ages (dated by TCRdb to between 2014 and 2016). Libraries were made using 5' RACE. Sequencing relied on an Illumina HiSeq 2500. A second PCR of about 6 to 11 cycles was performed with a sample-barcoded 5' primer and a J-beta primer mix. TCRdb reprocessing: public reads trimmed at Q25 with fastp, clones called with MiXCR, in-frame beta chains kept. Every entry covers one CDR3 protein and lists the most common genes and DNA from its rows. The sample includes hundreds of thousands of distinct CDR3 sequences, with roughly 25% observed a single time. The top ten clones comprise 9.4% of the sample. The same sample was also used in a study of T cells of mothers and their children.

Sequenced input: blood. Receptors were obtained from a boy between 10 and 17 years old in good health.

This sequence joins TRBV4-3 and TRBJ2-1, with D uncertain. CDR3 length: 13 residues. Trimming cost V 0 bases and J 10 bases, with 10 bases left between them. Germline assignment: CDR1 LGHNA and CDR2 YSLEER. The CDR3 is CASSQDIWWEQFF. The CDR3 DNA is TGCGCCAGCAGCCAAGATATCTGGTGGGAGCAGTTCTTC.

This clonotype showed up just a few times. V gene TRBV6-6 combines with J gene TRBJ1-4; D ambiguous. Trimming took 2 bases from V and 7 from J, leaving 17 bases between them. This CDR3 contains 16 residues. Per the germline V gene, CDR1 is MNHNY and CDR2 is SVGAGI (reference sequence). CDR3 DNA: TGTGCCAGCAGTTACCCTAACGAGGTAGATCGTGAAAAACTGTTTTTT. As protein: CASSYPNEVDREKLFF.

V and J are TRBV27 and TRBJ1-5; 9 bases are a match to TRBD1. The CDR3 totals 16 residues. J was trimmed by 2 bases and V by 4 bases; bases with no gene match: 6. Germline V gene lookup returns CDR1 MNHEY and CDR2 SMNVEV (reference sequence). The CDR3 region has the DNA TGTGCCAGCAGTTCCGGGACAGGGATTGGCAATCAGCCCCAGCATTTT. Protein: CASSSGTGIGNQPQHF.

This clonotype came up a few times. CDR3 region: CASSQLRTSDIPDTQYF. CDR3 nucleotide sequence: TGTGCCAGCAGCCAACTCCGGACTAGCGACATACCAGATACGCAGTATTTT. V is TRBV4-2 and J is TRBJ2-3; 9 nucleotides line up with TRBD2. This CDR3 spans 17 amino acids. The V gene's germline CDR1 is LGHNA and CDR2 YNFKEQ. V lost 2 bases to trimming and J lost 4 bases; unmatched junction nucleotides: 10.

V gene TRBV7-8 combines with J gene TRBJ1-1, with D perhaps matching TRBD1 (6 bases). Trimming took 5 bases from V and 11 from J, leaving 18 bases between them. This CDR3 region has 13 residues. Germline-derived CDR1 and CDR2 are SGHVS and FQNEAQ. CDR3 sequence: CASSTQQGAGAFF. The CDR3 DNA sequence: TGTGCCAGCAGCACTCAACAGGGAGCAGGGGCTTTCTTT. Filled out from reference TRBV7-8 and TRBJ1-1, the complete variable domain reads GAGVSQSPRYKVAKRGQDVALRCDPISGHVSLFWYQQALGQGPEFLTYFQNEAQLDKSGLPSDRFFAERPEGSVSTLKIQRTQQEDSAVYLCASSTQQGAGAFFGQGTRLTVV.

The genes are TRBV6-5 and TRBJ2-2; no definite D call. The V gene lost 7 bases and the J gene lost 4 bases, with 7 bases spanning the gap. The germline CDR1 and CDR2 sequences are MNHEY and SVGAGI. CDR3 size: 12 residues. CDR3 protein: CASKFSTGELFF. The CDR3 DNA reads as TGTGCCAGCAAATTCAGCACCGGGGAGCTGTTTTTT.

The chain is built from TRBV9 and TRBJ2-1; D may match TRBD1 or TRBD2 (5 bases each). The germline gives CDR1 SGDLS, CDR2 YYNGEE. The CDR3 loop spans 16 amino acids. The V end was cut by 3 bases, the J end by 0 bases, with 13 bases between. CDR3 coding DNA: TGTGCCAGCAGCGGAAGGGGACGGAGCTCCTACAATGAGCAGTTCTTC. Amino acids: CASSGRGRSSYNEQFF.

This clonotype is a singleton in its sample. Germline and junction disagree at one end, which may indicate a read error. The CDR3 here is CGARASTGGSGNTIYF. CDR3 in DNA: TGCGGTGCTAGAGCTTCTACGGGGGGCTCTGGAAACACCATATATTTT. This sequence joins TRBV20-1 and TRBJ1-3, with D possibly TRBD1 on 5 matching bases. CDR1 is DFQATT, CDR2 SNEGSKA, per germline (reference sequence). The CDR3 is made up of 16 amino acids.

The chain uses TRBV28 and TRBJ2-1; 8 nucleotides agree with TRBD2. The V gene end was trimmed by 8 bases and the J gene end by 7 bases; junction bases not matched to a gene: 16. There are 16 residues in the CDR3. The germline V gene encodes CDR1 MDHEN and CDR2 SYDVKM. CDR3 nucleotides: TGTGCCAGCGTTGAGGCAGCAGCCGGGACTAGGAATGAGCAGTTCTTC. Its protein is CASVEAAAGTRNEQFF.

The sample holds a few counts of this clonotype. V and J are TRBV7-3 and TRBJ1-1; D gene unclear. The V and J ends lost 5 bases and 3 bases respectively, with 13 bases between them. This CDR3 has 14 residues. Germline V gene lookup returns CDR1 SGHTA and CDR2 FQGTGA. The CDR3 reads CASSAGGPYTEAFF. The CDR3 bases are TGTGCCAGCAGCGCCGGAGGGCCTTACACTGAAGCTTTCTTT.

This chain uses TRBV4-1 with TRBJ2-1; 13 bases are shared with TRBD2. The germline gives CDR1 MGHRA, CDR2 YSYEKL. Trimming at V came to 7 bases and at J to 7 bases, leaving 13 bases not matched to a gene. The CDR3 covers 17 residues. The CDR3 nucleotides read TGCGCCAGCACACGGACTAGCGGGAGTCTGGATGGGAATGAGCAGTTCTTC. Residues: CASTRTSGSLDGNEQFF.

This clonotype has just a few counts. The chain couples TRBV7-2 to TRBJ1-1, with D unclear. Germline-derived CDR1 and CDR2 are SGHTA and FQGNSA. Deletions cut 2 bases from V and 5 bases from J, with 6 bases between. There are 12 residues in the CDR3. Here the CDR3 reads CASSLIRTEAFF. Written as DNA, the CDR3 is TGTGCCAGCAGCTTAATTCGGACTGAAGCTTTCTTT.

The rearrangement uses TRBV7-9 and TRBJ1-2; TRBD1 is a possible D gene (5 bases). V gave up 1 base and J gave up 2 bases, with 23 bases separating them. Germline V gives CDR1 SEHNR, CDR2 FQNEAQ (reference sequence). There are 19 residues in the CDR3. The CDR3 reads CASSLVMFVGGNQNYGYTF. CDR3 in DNA: TGTGCCAGCAGCTTAGTAATGTTCGTTGGGGGTAACCAAAACTATGGCTACACCTTC.

The rearrangement joins TRBV6-1 to TRBJ2-7, with 12 bases identical to TRBD2. Germline loops: CDR1 MNHNS, CDR2 SASEGT. The CDR3 consists of 17 residues. V dropped 7 bases and J dropped 0; count of bases not matched to a gene: 10. CDR3 coding DNA: TGTGCCAGCAACAACGGGACTAGCGGGCTTAGCTCCTACGAGCAGTACTTC. Translation: CASNNGTSGLSSYEQYF.

In regard to this clonotype: The junction does not match germline at one end; this may be a read error. The rearrangement links TRBV11-2 to TRBJ2-3; TRBD2 aligns across 12 bases. The CDR3 sequence is 16 residues long. Germline-derived CDR1 and CDR2 are SGHAT and FQNNGV. CDR3 nucleotide sequence: TGTGCCAGCAGCTTCCTACTAGCGGGGGGATCAGACACGCAGTATTTT. It specifies CASSFLLAGGSDTQYF.

This clonotype has more than one count but fewer than ten. The chain has TRBV29-1 and TRBJ2-5; 8 bases are a match to TRBD2. The J call may be wrong; the DNA end is better matched by TRBJ2-7. The CDR3 is 12 amino acids. Germline lookup yields CDR1 SQVTM and CDR2 ANQGSEA. CDR3 sequence: CSVIAGTYEQYF. The CDR3 coding sequence is TGCAGCGTGATAGCGGGGACCTACGAGCAGTACTTC.

This clonotype was picked up a small number of times. The chain is built from TRBV20-1 and TRBJ1-3; D is undetermined. In germline, CDR1 is DFQATT, CDR2 SNEGSKA (reference sequence). The CDR3 is made up of 14 amino acids. Trimming removed 5 bases at V and 0 bases at J, with 11 bases between. The CDR3 here is CSAGDPNSGNTIYF. CDR3 DNA sequence: TGCAGTGCTGGGGATCCCAACTCTGGAAACACCATATATTTT.

The table lists this clonotype with many counts. J is TRBJ2-7 and V is TRBV29-1; D not certain. In germline, CDR1 is SQVTM, CDR2 ANQGSEA. There are 13 residues in the CDR3. The germline V and J ends were trimmed by 4 bases and 2 bases, with 12 bases remaining between them. CDR3 nucleotide sequence: TGCAGCGTTGGGTACAGAGAAACCTACGAGCAGTACTTC. This encodes CSVGYRETYEQYF.

This clonotype occurred a few times. This chain joins TRBV11-2 and TRBJ2-1, with TRBD2 as a possible D gene (6 bases). The DNA end lines up better with TRBJ2-5; the J call may be wrong. Germline V CDR1 and CDR2: SGHAT, FQNNGV. This CDR3 comprises 14 residues. CDR3 sequence: CASSATGVGETQYF. The CDR3 region has the DNA TGTGCCAGCAGCGCGACGGGAGTGGGAGAGACCCAGTACTTC.

A few counts support this clonotype. The gene calls are TRBV4-3 and TRBJ2-3, with TRBD2 matching 8 bases. Germline loops: CDR1 LGHNA, CDR2 YSLEER. V lost 3 bases to trimming and J lost 5 bases; unmatched junction nucleotides: 7. The CDR3 totals 15 residues. CDR3 sequence: CASSHQTGGEDTQYF. The CDR3 bases are TGCGCCAGCAGCCACCAGACGGGGGGGGAAGATACGCAGTATTTT.

There are a few counts of this clonotype. The genes are TRBV20-1 and TRBJ2-5; D remains unclear. CDR3 length: 12 amino acids. V lost 5 bases and J lost 5, with 12 bases in between. Germline CDR1 and CDR2: DFQATT and SNEGSKA (reference sequence). The CDR3 is CSADTTLETQYF. The CDR3, as DNA: TGCAGTGCTGACACCACGCTGGAGACCCAGTACTTC.

This clonotype showed up just a few times. For the CDR3, the DNA is TGTGCCAGCAGCCGCGACGGACCCTATGGCTACACCTTC. This sequence encodes CASSRDGPYGYTF. This chain uses TRBV9 with TRBJ1-2, with unresolved D. V gave up 4 bases and J gave up 4 bases, with 11 bases separating them. The CDR3 extends over 13 amino acids. Germline CDR1 reads SGDLS; CDR2 reads YYNGEE.

This clonotype was picked up a small number of times. The chain recombines TRBV9 with TRBJ2-7; tentatively, D is TRBD2 (5 bases). CDR1 is SGDLS, CDR2 YYNGEE, per germline. V was clipped by 5 bases and J by 4 bases, with 16 bases between them. The CDR3 consists of 14 residues. The CDR3 loop reads CASSAPGKRYEQYF. CDR3 sequence (DNA): TGTGCCAGCAGTGCCCCGGGAAAAAGATACGAGCAGTACTTC.

This clonotype was counted only a few times. This chain's CDR3 is CASSQASDRGQAFF. In DNA, the CDR3 is TGTGCCAGCAGTCAAGCCTCGGACAGGGGGCAAGCTTTCTTT. V usage is TRBV28 and J usage is TRBJ1-1; 11 positions agree with TRBD1. The V gene end was trimmed by 5 bases and the J gene end by 9 bases; junction bases not matched to a gene: 8. Germline CDR1 MDHEN, CDR2 SYDVKM. The CDR3 sequence is 14 residues long.

Comments on this clonotype: At one boundary the junction diverges from the germline segment, which might be a read error. The chain carries TRBV3-1 and TRBJ1-4; TRBD1 might be the D (5 bases). CDR1 and CDR2 from the germline V gene are LGHDT and YNNKEL (reference sequence). The CDR3 extends over 11 amino acids. The CDR3 loop is CASSQGLRLFF. The CDR3 DNA reads as TGCGCCAGCAGCCAGGGCTTACGACTGTTTTTT. Full variable domain (remainder filled in from reference TRBV3-1 and TRBJ1-4): DTAVSQTPKYLVTQMGNDKSIKCEQNLGHDTMYWYKQDSKKFLKIMFSYNNKELIINETVPNRFSPKSPDKAHLNLHINSLELGDSAVYFCASSQGLRLFFGSGTQLSVL.

This clonotype was recorded a few times. The CDR3 region is CASSWQRGVPDTQYF. In DNA, the CDR3 is TGTGCCAGCAGTTGGCAGCGGGGGGTCCCAGATACGCAGTATTTT. The chain combines TRBV28 with TRBJ2-3; TRBD2 aligns across 9 bases. After removal of 4 bases from V and 4 bases from J, the junction contained 6 bases not matched to a gene. The CDR3 covers 15 residues. CDR1 is MDHEN and CDR2 is SYDVKM in the germline V gene.

This clonotype was seen more than once but under ten times. This CDR3 is CSVERSGGPLDEQFF. CDR3 in DNA: TGCAGCGTTGAACGGTCGGGGGGGCCGCTCGATGAGCAGTTCTTC. J is TRBJ2-5 and V is TRBV29-1, with TRBD2 matching 8 bases. The end of the DNA aligns better with TRBJ2-1, so the J call may be wrong. Germline V gives CDR1 SQVTM, CDR2 ANQGSEA. The CDR3 loop spans 15 amino acids.